This T cell receptor beta chain originates from a study of cytomegalovirus exposure and HLA in healthy donors. V shed 7 bases, J shed 3 bases, and the junction held 5 bases outside the gene matches. The CDR3 loop spans 13 amino acids. CDR1 and CDR2 (germline): MNHNY, SVGAGI (reference sequence). The PCR had 60 Vbeta and 13 Jbeta primers. Assay used: immunoSEQ multiplex PCR; TCRdb lists only in-frame clones, some missing. The sample has under 75,000 clones, more than 80% seen once. This clone was seen more than once but under ten times. Sequencing was carried out using PBMCs. The chain has TRBV6-6 and TRBJ2-7; TRBD1 agrees at 8 bases. The receptor was derived from a woman in her 30s in good health and CMV-seronegative. CDR3 DNA sequence: TGTGCCAGCACCGAAGGACAGGGCTACGAGCAGTACTTC. Its protein is CASTEGQGYEQYF.